The 18 T cell receptor beta chains listed next were all sequenced from one sample in a study of T cells in narcolepsy. Produced via immunoSEQ multiplex PCR; TCRdb's table is partial and in-frame only. This sample has tens of thousands of clones, with roughly 87% found just once. Material for sequencing was CD45RA- memory CD4+ T cells from PBMCs. The receptor source for this set is a human donor with narcolepsy.

This chain uses TRBV28 with TRBJ1-1; D remains unclear. The CDR3 covers 14 residues. V was clipped by 3 bases and J by 4 bases, with 12 bases between them. From germline, CDR1 is MDHEN and CDR2 SYDVKM. The CDR3 loop is CASSFFRGTTEAFF. CDR3 in DNA: TGTGCCAGCAGTTTTTTTCGGGGAACCACTGAAGCTTTCTTT.

This sequence joins TRBV10-2 and TRBJ2-7; no clear D gene. Germline assignment: CDR1 WSHSY and CDR2 SAAADI. This CDR3 has 14 residues. V was clipped by 4 bases and J by 0 bases, with 10 bases between them. In nucleotides, the CDR3 is TGCGCCAGCAGTGTATTACTGACCTCCTACGAGCAGTACTTC. This sequence encodes CASSVLLTSYEQYF.

This clone showed up just a few times. The chain combines TRBV9 with TRBJ2-1, with D tentatively TRBD1 (6 bases). The V gene's germline CDR1 is SGDLS and CDR2 YYNGEE. The CDR3 runs 13 residues. Trimming shortened V by 3 bases and J by 6 bases, and 10 bases separated the two germline ends. CDR3 coding DNA: TGTGCCAGCAGCGCACAGGGTTTCAATGAGCAGTTCTTC. This codes for CASSAQGFNEQFF. The whole variable domain, remainder taken from reference TRBV9 and TRBJ2-1, is DSGVTQTPKHLITATGQRVTLRCSPRSGDLSVYWYQQSLDQGLQFLIQYYNGEERAKGNILERFSAQQFPDLHSELNLSSLELGDSALYFCASSAQGFNEQFFGPGTRLTVL.

This clone occurred once. The chain joins TRBV10-3 to TRBJ2-3; TRBD1 might be the D (5 bases). V was shortened by 7 bases and J by 3 bases, with 14 bases between the two germline ends. CDR3 length: 14 residues. Germline CDR1 ENHRY, CDR2 SYGVKD. For the CDR3, the DNA is TGTGCCATCAATGCAGGGCCTTCGACAGATACGCAGTATTTT. Translation gives CAINAGPSTDTQYF.

Comments on this clone: Additional DNA sequences in this sample encode the identical CDR3. This chain joins TRBV28 and TRBJ2-7, with D unresolved. Trimming took 3 bases from V and 7 from J, leaving 10 bases between them. Germline V gene sequence: CDR1 MDHEN, CDR2 SYDVKM. The CDR3 has 12 residues. CDR3 nucleotide sequence: TGTGCCAGCAGTTTGGGCTTAGGGGAGCAGTACTTC. Translated, it gives CASSLGLGEQYF.

The chain links TRBV6-1 to TRBJ1-2; D not resolved. Germline V lookup: CDR1 MNHNS, CDR2 SASEGT. V shed 2 bases and J shed 7 bases, with 5 bases lying between them. The CDR3 runs to 11 residues. Here the CDR3 reads CASSEWRGYTF. The CDR3 region has the DNA TGTGCCAGCAGTGAATGGCGTGGCTACACCTTC.

The chain carries TRBV19 and TRBJ2-1, with a tentative D call TRBD2 (6 bases). This CDR3 is built from 18 residues. Trimming removed 4 bases at V and 5 bases at J, with 24 bases between. CDR1 is LNHDA, CDR2 SQIVND, per germline (reference sequence). The CDR3 DNA follows: TGTGCCAGTAGTAAAGGGTTCGTTAGCGGCACCCTACACAATGAGCAGTTCTTC. Its translation is CASSKGFVSGTLHNEQFF.

The chain uses TRBV9 and TRBJ2-5; TRBD2 matches 7 bases. This CDR3 has 14 amino acids. The V segment lost 0 bases and the J segment 11 bases; nucleotides outside the gene matches: 10. Germline V CDR1 and CDR2: SGDLS, YYNGEE. The CDR3 here is CASSVGGRGGEQYF. The DNA of the CDR3 is TGTGCCAGCAGCGTAGGTGGTAGGGGAGGGGAGCAGTACTTC.

The chain employs TRBV7-9 and TRBJ1-1; D is undetermined. CDR3 length: 14 residues. The germline V and J ends were trimmed by 4 bases and 2 bases, with 11 bases remaining between them. Per the germline V gene, CDR1 is SEHNR and CDR2 is FQNEAQ (reference sequence). The CDR3 loop is CASSSAGTNTEAFF. CDR3 nucleotide sequence: TGTGCCAGCAGCTCGGCTGGCACAAACACTGAAGCTTTCTTT.

The chain couples TRBV28 to TRBJ2-7; TRBD1 matches at 8 bases. Losses at the gene ends were 5 bases for V and 3 bases for J; bases not matched to a gene: 12. This CDR3 is built from 16 residues. Germline CDR1 is MDHEN and CDR2 is SYDVKM. The CDR3 sequence is CASSPHGRGQGYEQYF. CDR3 DNA: TGTGCCAGCAGTCCTCATGGCAGGGGGCAGGGCTACGAGCAGTACTTC.

The chain joins TRBV5-1 to TRBJ2-2; possible D gene TRBD1, 5 bases. Trimming pared 0 bases from V and 2 bases from J, leaving 8 bases between. The CDR3 runs 15 residues. The germline gives CDR1 SGHRS, CDR2 YFSETQ. The DNA for the CDR3 is TGCGCCAGCAGCTTGGTGACAGTCAACACCGGGGAGCTGTTTTTT. Protein: CASSLVTVNTGELFF.

The V gene is TRBV5-4, the J gene TRBJ2-5; D may be TRBD2 (5 bases). CDR3 length: 13 amino acids. V was clipped by 2 bases and J by 5 bases, with 10 bases between them. The germline V gene has CDR1 SGHNT and CDR2 YYREEE (reference sequence). CDR3 residues: CASSLTRGETQYF. The DNA for the CDR3 is TGTGCCAGCAGCTTAACTAGAGGGGAGACCCAGTACTTC.

This clone came up a few times. V and J are TRBV2 and TRBJ2-7, with 10 bases identical to TRBD1. Germline V lookup: CDR1 SNHLY, CDR2 FYNNEI. The trim removed 4 bases at V and 9 bases at J, leaving 9 bases unmatched. The CDR3 covers 14 residues. The CDR3 is CASSVAGQGSGQYF. In DNA, the CDR3 is TGTGCCAGCAGTGTAGCGGGACAGGGGTCCGGGCAGTACTTC. The full variable domain, rest sourced from reference TRBV2 and TRBJ2-7, is EPEVTQTPSHQVTQMGQEVILRCVPISNHLYFYWYRQILGQKVEFLVSFYNNEISEKSEIFDDQFSVERPDGSNFTLKIRSTKLEDSAMYFCASSVAGQGSGQYFGPGTRLTVT.

The chain recombines TRBV14 with TRBJ1-1; TRBD1 aligns across 9 bases. With 2 bases clipped from V and 10 bases from J, the junction kept 20 bases outside the gene matches. The CDR3 is made up of 18 amino acids. Germline CDR1 SGHDN, CDR2 FVKESK. The CDR3 DNA reads TGTGCCAGCAGCCAACTTACGACCGGGACAGGGAATAAGGGGTCAGCTTTCTTT. Translating it yields CASSQLTTGTGNKGSAFF.

In DNA, the CDR3 is TGTGCCAGCAATACAGGGGTTGGGGCCAACGTCCTGACTTTC. It codes for CASNTGVGANVLTF. The chain recombines TRBV6-5 with TRBJ2-6, with 7 bases fitting TRBD1. Trimming at V came to 7 bases and at J to 3 bases, leaving 3 bases not matched to a gene. CDR1 is MNHEY and CDR2 is SVGAGI in the germline V gene. CDR3 length: 14 residues.

The chain uses TRBV11-3 and TRBJ2-7; 7 positions agree with TRBD2. With V trimmed by 2 bases and J by 0 bases, 4 bases remained unmatched. This CDR3 spans 15 amino acids. Germline V gene lookup returns CDR1 SGHNT and CDR2 YENEEA. The CDR3 coding sequence is TGTGCCAGCAGCTTATCTGCGGGAGCCTCCTACGAGCAGTACTTC. It encodes CASSLSAGASYEQYF. Supplemented by reference TRBV11-3 and TRBJ2-7, the full variable domain reads EAGVVQSPRYKIIEKKQPVAFWCNPISGHNTLYWYLQNLGQGPELLIRYENEEAVDDSQLPKDRFSAERLKGVDSTLKIQPAELGDSAVYLCASSLSAGASYEQYFGPGTRLTVT.

Comments on this clone: The CDR3 does not close with the conserved phenylalanine or tryptophan, likely indicating a read error. This chain joins TRBV12-5 and TRBJ1-1; the match to TRBD1 covers 7 bases. The germline CDR1 and CDR2 sequences are LGHNT and FRNRAP. There are 14 residues in the CDR3. J lost 5 bases, V lost 6 bases, and 9 bases had no gene match. The CDR3 sequence: CASGRTGVGTEAFL. The CDR3 DNA reads as TGTGCTAGTGGGCGAACAGGGGTCGGGACTGAAGCTTTCCTT.

With regard to this clone: This CDR3 is also generated by other DNA sequences in the sample. The chain uses TRBV6-6 and TRBJ2-1; 8 nucleotides match TRBD1. Germline V gives CDR1 MNHNY, CDR2 SVGAGI (reference sequence). V dropped 7 bases and J dropped 7; count of bases not matched to a gene: 6. The CDR3 is made up of 13 amino acids. The CDR3 coding sequence is TGTGCCAGCATTGGACAGGGTAGGAATGAGCAGTTCTTC. Protein product: CASIGQGRNEQFF.